This T cell receptor beta chain came from a study of blood T cell repertoires in COVID-19. Turning to the study itself: COVID-19 samples collected from the United States, Italy and Spain covered acute and convalescent phases.

In the study's own analysis: Researchers report that nucleated cell counts were estimated from reference gene primer amplification. TCRdb's table, derived via immunoSEQ multiplex PCR, lists solely in-frame clones and lacks some. The V and J calls and the clone size are those of that table, but D and trimming were determined from the DNA. This table has about 77,000 clones, 80% appearing once. Germline lookup yields CDR1 MNHEY and CDR2 SMNVEV (reference sequence). Trimming took 2 bases from V and 5 from J, leaving 6 bases between them. CDR3 length: 12 residues. The source material was peripheral blood. This sequence originates from a woman in her seventies with acute or convalescent COVID-19. V is TRBV27 and J is TRBJ2-5, with TRBD1 as a possible D gene (6 bases). The CDR3 sequence is CASSLQGETQYF. CDR3 DNA sequence: TGTGCCAGCAGTTTACAGGGGGAGACCCAGTACTTC.